The text below deals with one TCR beta chain. The data were obtained in a study of T cell changes during pregnancy in multiple sclerosis. Sequencing was performed with immunoSEQ multiplex PCR; in TCRdb, only in-frame clones are kept and a portion is missing. Seen here are about 56,000 clones, around 90% observed once, and the top ten hold 0.5%. There are 14 residues in the CDR3. V gave up 4 bases and J gave up 4 bases, with 13 bases separating them. Looked up from germline, CDR1 is SNHLY and CDR2 is FYNNEI. The sequencing used CD4+ T cells from peripheral blood mononuclear cells, collected in the third trimester of pregnancy. J is TRBJ1-2 and V is TRBV2; D call uncertain. The TCR originated in a female donor with multiple sclerosis, enrolled in a pregnancy study. DNA of the CDR3: TGTGCCAGCAGTGGGGGAGAACGACTCTATGGCTACACCTTC. It codes for CASSGGERLYGYTF. Using reference TRBV2 and TRBJ1-2 for the parts outside the CDR3, the full variable domain is EPEVTQTPSHQVTQMGQEVILRCVPISNHLYFYWYRQILGQKVEFLVSFYNNEISEKSEIFDDQFSVERPDGSNFTLKIRSTKLEDSAMYFCASSGGERLYGYTFGSGTRLTVV.